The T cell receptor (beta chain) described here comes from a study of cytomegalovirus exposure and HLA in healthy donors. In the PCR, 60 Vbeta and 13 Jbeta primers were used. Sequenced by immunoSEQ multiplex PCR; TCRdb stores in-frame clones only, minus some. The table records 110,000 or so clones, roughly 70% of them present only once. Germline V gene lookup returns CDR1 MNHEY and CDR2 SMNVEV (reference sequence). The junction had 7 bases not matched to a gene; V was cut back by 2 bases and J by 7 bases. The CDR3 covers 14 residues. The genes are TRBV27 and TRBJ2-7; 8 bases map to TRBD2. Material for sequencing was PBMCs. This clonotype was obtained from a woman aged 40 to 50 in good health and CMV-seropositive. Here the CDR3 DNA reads TGTGCCAGCAGTTTAACGGGAGGGCCGTGGGAGCAGTACTTC. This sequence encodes CASSLTGGPWEQYF.